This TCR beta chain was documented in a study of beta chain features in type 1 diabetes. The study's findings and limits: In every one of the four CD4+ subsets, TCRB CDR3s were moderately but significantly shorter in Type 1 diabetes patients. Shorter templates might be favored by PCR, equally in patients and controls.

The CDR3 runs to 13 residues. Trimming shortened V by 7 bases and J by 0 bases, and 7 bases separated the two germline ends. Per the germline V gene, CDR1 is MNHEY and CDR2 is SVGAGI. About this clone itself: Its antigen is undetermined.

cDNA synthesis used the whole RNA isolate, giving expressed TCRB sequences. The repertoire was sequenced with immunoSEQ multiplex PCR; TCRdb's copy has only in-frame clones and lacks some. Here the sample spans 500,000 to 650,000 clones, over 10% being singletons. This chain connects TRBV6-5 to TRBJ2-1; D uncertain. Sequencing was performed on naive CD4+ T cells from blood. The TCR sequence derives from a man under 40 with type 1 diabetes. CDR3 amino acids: CASTPGSYNEQFF. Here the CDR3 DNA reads TGTGCCAGCACCCCGGGCTCCTACAATGAGCAGTTCTTC.